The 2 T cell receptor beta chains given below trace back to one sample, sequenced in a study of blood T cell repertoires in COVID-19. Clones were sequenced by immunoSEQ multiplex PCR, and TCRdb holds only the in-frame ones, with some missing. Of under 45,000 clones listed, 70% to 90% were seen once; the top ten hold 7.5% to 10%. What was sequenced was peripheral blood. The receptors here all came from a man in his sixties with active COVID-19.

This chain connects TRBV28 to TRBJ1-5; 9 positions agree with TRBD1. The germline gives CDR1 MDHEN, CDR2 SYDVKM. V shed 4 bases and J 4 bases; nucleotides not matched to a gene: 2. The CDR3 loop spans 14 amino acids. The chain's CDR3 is CASSWGQGNQPQHF. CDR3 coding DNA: TGTGCCAGCAGTTGGGGACAGGGAAATCAGCCCCAGCATTTT.

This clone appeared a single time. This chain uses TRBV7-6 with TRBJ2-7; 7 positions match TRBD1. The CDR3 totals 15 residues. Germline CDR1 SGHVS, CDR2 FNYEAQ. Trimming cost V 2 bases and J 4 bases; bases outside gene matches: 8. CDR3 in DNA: TGTGCCAGCAGCTTATCCGGGACAGATTCTTACGAGCAGTACTTC. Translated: CASSLSGTDSYEQYF.